The rows below give T cell receptor beta chains drawn from one sample of a study of cytomegalovirus exposure and HLA in healthy donors. Sequencing was performed with immunoSEQ multiplex PCR; in TCRdb, only in-frame clones are kept and a portion is missing. This repertoire shows some 190,000 clones, about three quarters found once; its top ten account for about 1.5%. The sample consisted of PBMCs. The source is a man between 18 and 29 years old in good health and CMV-seronegative. The CDR3 runs from the conserved cysteine through the conserved F or W. D genes are given only for firm matches. Size values are once, few and many counts, or a class for expanded clones, and some rows have none.

v_call,d_call,clone_size,j_call,cdr3_aa
TRBV5-4,-,-,TRBJ1-1,CASSLLTAMNTEAFF
TRBV9,TRBD2,-,TRBJ2-3,CASSLGGSTDTQYF
TRBV2,-,-,TRBJ1-1,CASIFARGTEAFF
TRBV12-5,TRBD1,once,TRBJ1-2,CASGLGLGGGSLYGYTF
TRBV27,TRBD1,-,TRBJ2-4,CASSSRDRGLVAKNIQYF
TRBV19,-,-,TRBJ1-1,CASSSPGPTEAFF
TRBV5-1,-,-,TRBJ1-2,CASSVSGARGYTF
TRBV14,TRBD1,once,TRBJ1-1,CASSPLRGLVTEAFF
TRBV28,-,few,TRBJ2-7,CASSLTPVDRFYEQYF
TRBV5-1,-,-,TRBJ2-7,CASSLASPSYEQYF
TRBV5-1,TRBD1,-,TRBJ2-1,CASSARGGGNEQFF
TRBV27,-,few,TRBJ2-7,CASSPIGVIYEQYF
TRBV5-3,-,medium-sized,TRBJ2-7,CARSYSTGTRLEQYF
TRBV28,TRBD1,-,TRBJ1-1,CASSPAGGAIPEAFF
TRBV5-1,-,few,TRBJ2-2,CASSLQEGHTGELFF
TRBV10-3,-,few,TRBJ1-1,CAISASNAANTEAFF
TRBV5-1,TRBD1,-,TRBJ2-1,CASRARQGTNNEQFF
TRBV7-9,-,once,TRBJ2-7,CASSLGQRNEQYF
TRBV5-1,TRBD2,-,TRBJ2-5,CASSFPNQRGGQETQYF
TRBV6-1,-,-,TRBJ1-5,CASSGGGVSNRPQHF
TRBV25-1,TRBD1,-,TRBJ1-1,CASSGDRYTEAFF
TRBV5-4,-,-,TRBJ2-6,CASSYQGRAPSSGANVLTF
TRBV6-1,-,-,TRBJ2-4,CASSPNQGAKNIQYF
TRBV9,TRBD1,-,TRBJ2-2,CASSSGTGAGELFF
TRBV7-3,TRBD2,-,TRBJ2-1,CASSLGSGRAKEQFF
TRBV28,TRBD1,-,TRBJ1-1,CASRPTVGQGSTEAFF
TRBV21-1,-,once,TRBJ2-7,CASSKGVFHEQYF
TRBV7-9,TRBD1,-,TRBJ1-2,CASSLDRALSYGYTF
TRBV7-9,TRBD1,-,TRBJ2-1,CASSFAGGGDEQFF